One sample yielded the 5 T cell receptor beta chains listed below, sequenced in a study of spatial heterogeneity in lung cancer. Their antigens are not known. TCRdb reprocessed the 5' RACE reads via MiXCR and lists one record per CDR3 protein. The top ten clones hold about 7.7% of a sample with about 24,000 distinct CDR3 sequences, roughly 10% of them seen once. Time point of the sample: sample taken at primary tumor resection. Study-level points and caveats: It was found that expanded intratumoral alpha and beta TCR counts tracked tumor mutation counts.

The sequencing here drew on lung tumor tissue, taken at surgery. The receptors come from a male donor with early-stage non-small cell lung cancer.

This clonotype was recorded at least ten times. This chain links TRBV4-2 with TRBJ1-5; D uncertain. V gave up 2 bases and J gave up 3 bases, with 14 bases separating them. The CDR3 contains 16 residues. CDR1 is LGHNA and CDR2 is YNFKEQ in the germline V gene. The CDR3 nucleotides are TGTGCCAGCAGCCAATCCGAGACGCCCCCCAATCAGCCCCAGCATTTT. Translated, it gives CASSQSETPPNQPQHF.

CDR3 nucleotide sequence: TGTGCCAGCAGCGCGGACAGGGGAGCCATTCAGCCCCAGCATTTT. Amino acids: CASSADRGAIQPQHF. This chain connects TRBV7-2 to TRBJ1-5; 9 bases line up with TRBD1. V lost 5 bases and J lost 6; bases outside the gene matches: 8. From germline, CDR1 is SGHTA and CDR2 FQGNSA. The CDR3 is 15 amino acids.

The rearrangement uses TRBV6-2 or TRBV6-3 and TRBJ2-5; perhaps D is TRBD1 or TRBD2 (5 bases each). This CDR3 comprises 14 residues. The V and J ends lost 6 bases and 7 bases respectively, with 18 bases between them. The germline V gene encodes CDR1 MNHEY and CDR2 SVGEGT. CDR3 bases: TGTGCCAGCAGCCTTGCCAGCTCGAGGGGGACCCAGTACTTC. It encodes CASSLASSRGTQYF.

This clonotype was recorded many times. J is TRBJ2-6 and V is TRBV28; 7 positions match TRBD1. Germline trimming cut 5 bases from V and 0 bases from J; bases unmatched to any gene: 16. This CDR3 region has 20 residues. Germline-derived CDR1 and CDR2 are MDHEN and SYDVKM. The CDR3 is CASSPQGQKSDLSGANVLTF. CDR3 DNA sequence: TGTGCCAGCAGTCCCCAGGGACAGAAGTCTGATCTCTCTGGGGCCAACGTCCTGACTTTC.

This clonotype showed up many times. The V gene is TRBV20-1, the J gene TRBJ2-7, with D maybe TRBD2 (6 bases). There are 12 residues in the CDR3. CDR1 DFQATT and CDR2 SNEGSKA come from the germline V gene (reference sequence). V was pared by 6 bases and J by 2 bases, with 11 bases between. The CDR3 protein is CSAAGRAYEQYF. The CDR3 DNA reads as TGCAGTGCCGCGGGACGGGCCTACGAGCAGTACTTC.